This entry is about one T cell receptor beta chain. Its target is unknown. This entry comes from a study of cytomegalovirus exposure and HLA in healthy donors. Study results and caveats: V- and J-gene trimming in TCR beta was tied to a missense DCLRE1C variant by an analysis performed later. Relative to the 666-donor mean, N-insertions were reportedly fewer in an Asian-associated ancestry cluster in a later analysis. In all likelihood, a cluster of highly shared sequence variants was a sequencing artifact. Rare TCR sequences predominated, though certain public TCRs were found in many donors.

CDR1 and CDR2 from the germline V gene are LNHDA and SQIVND (reference sequence). This CDR3 is built from 16 residues. J lost 5 bases, V lost 1 base, and 6 bases had no gene match. This PCR relied on a set of 60 Vbeta primers and 13 Jbeta primers. The table came from immunoSEQ multiplex PCR; TCRdb's copy has only in-frame clones and leaves some out. The sample has some 110,000 clones, 76% seen once. The TCR comes from a man aged 40-49 years in good health and CMV-seropositive. The genes are TRBV19 and TRBJ1-4; 8 nucleotides line up with TRBD1. Sequencing was carried out using PBMCs. Here the CDR3 reads CASSIGPGGPNEKLFF. The CDR3, as DNA: TGTGCCAGTAGTATAGGCCCAGGGGGCCCGAATGAAAAACTGTTTTTT.